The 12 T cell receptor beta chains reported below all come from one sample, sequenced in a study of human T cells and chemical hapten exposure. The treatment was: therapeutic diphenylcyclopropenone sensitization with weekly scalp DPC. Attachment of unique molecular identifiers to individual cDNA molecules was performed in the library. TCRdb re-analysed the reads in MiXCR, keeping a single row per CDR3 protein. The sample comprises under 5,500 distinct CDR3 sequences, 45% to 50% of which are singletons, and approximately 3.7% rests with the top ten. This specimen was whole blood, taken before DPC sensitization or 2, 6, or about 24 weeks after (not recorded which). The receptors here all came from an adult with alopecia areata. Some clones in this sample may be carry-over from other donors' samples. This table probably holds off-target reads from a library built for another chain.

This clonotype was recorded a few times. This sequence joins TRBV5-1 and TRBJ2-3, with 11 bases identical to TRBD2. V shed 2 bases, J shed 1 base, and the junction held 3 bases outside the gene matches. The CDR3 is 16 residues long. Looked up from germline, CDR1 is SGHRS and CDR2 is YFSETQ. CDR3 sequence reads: CASSFGTSGGTDTQYF. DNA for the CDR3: TGCGCCAGCAGCTTCGGGACTAGCGGAGGCACAGATACGCAGTATTTT.

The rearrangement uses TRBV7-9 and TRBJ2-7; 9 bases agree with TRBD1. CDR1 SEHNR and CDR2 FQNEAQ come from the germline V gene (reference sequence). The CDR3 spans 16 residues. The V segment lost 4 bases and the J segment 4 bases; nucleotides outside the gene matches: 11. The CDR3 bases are TGTGCCAGCAGCTCCCCCCCGGGACAGGGATCATACGAGCAGTACTTC. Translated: CASSSPPGQGSYEQYF.

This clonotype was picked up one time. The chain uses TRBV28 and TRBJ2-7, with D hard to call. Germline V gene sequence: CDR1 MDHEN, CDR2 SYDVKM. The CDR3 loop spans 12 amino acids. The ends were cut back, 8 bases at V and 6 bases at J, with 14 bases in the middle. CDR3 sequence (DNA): TGTGCCAGCCGACCCACTTGGGGCGAGCAGTACTTC. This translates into CASRPTWGEQYF.

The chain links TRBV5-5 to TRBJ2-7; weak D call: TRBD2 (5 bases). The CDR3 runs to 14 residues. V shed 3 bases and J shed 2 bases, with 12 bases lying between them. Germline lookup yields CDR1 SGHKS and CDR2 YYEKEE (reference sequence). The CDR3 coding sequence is TGTGCCAGCAGCTCCGGAGGAGTCACCTACGAGCAGTACTTC. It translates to CASSSGGVTYEQYF. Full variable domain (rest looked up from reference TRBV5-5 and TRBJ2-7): DAGVTQSPTHLIKTRGQQVTLRCSPISGHKSVSWYQQVLGQGPQFIFQYYEKEERGRGNFPDRFSARQFPNYSSELNVNALLLGDSALYLCASSSGGVTYEQYFGPGTRLTVT.

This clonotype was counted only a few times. The CDR3 sequence: CASSILGGVFNEQFF. The CDR3 region has the DNA TGTGCCAGTAGTATTTTGGGGGGAGTCTTCAATGAGCAGTTCTTC. V usage is TRBV19 and J usage is TRBJ2-1, with a possible D match to TRBD2 (6 bases). Germline V lookup: CDR1 LNHDA, CDR2 SQIVND (reference sequence). CDR3 length: 15 amino acids. V lost 3 bases and J 6 bases, leaving 15 bases between the germline ends. The whole variable domain, filled in from reference TRBV19 and TRBJ2-1, reads DGGITQSPKYLFRKEGQNVTLSCEQNLNHDAMYWYRQDPGQGLRLIYYSQIVNDFQKGDIAEGYSVSREKKESFPLTVTSAQKNPTAFYLCASSILGGVFNEQFFGPGTRLTVL.

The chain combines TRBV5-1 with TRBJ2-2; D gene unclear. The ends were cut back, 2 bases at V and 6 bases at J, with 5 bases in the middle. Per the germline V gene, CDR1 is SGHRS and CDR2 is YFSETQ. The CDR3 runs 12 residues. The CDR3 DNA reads TGCGCCAGCAGCTTTACCCCCGGGGAGCTGTTTTTT. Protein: CASSFTPGELFF. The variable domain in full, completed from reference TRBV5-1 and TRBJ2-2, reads KAGVTQTPRYLIKTRGQQVTLSCSPISGHRSVSWYQQTPGQGLQFLFEYFSETQRNKGNFPGRFSGRQFSNSRSEMNVSTLELGDSALYLCASSFTPGELFFGEGSRLTVL.

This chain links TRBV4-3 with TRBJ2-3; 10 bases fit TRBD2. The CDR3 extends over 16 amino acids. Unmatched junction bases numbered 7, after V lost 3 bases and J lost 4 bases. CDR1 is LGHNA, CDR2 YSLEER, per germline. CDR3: CASSQGSGGAADTQYF. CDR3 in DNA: TGCGCCAGCAGCCAGGGCAGCGGGGGGGCCGCAGATACGCAGTATTTT.

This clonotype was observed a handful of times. CDR3 residues: CASSQGGAGSYNEQFF. The CDR3 nucleotides read TGCGCCAGCAGCCAAGGAGGCGCAGGCTCCTACAATGAGCAGTTCTTC. The V gene is TRBV4-1, the J gene TRBJ2-1, with D unclear. The CDR3 extends over 16 amino acids. Trimming removed 1 base from V and 0 bases from J, with 10 bases in between. Germline V gene sequence: CDR1 MGHRA, CDR2 YSYEKL.

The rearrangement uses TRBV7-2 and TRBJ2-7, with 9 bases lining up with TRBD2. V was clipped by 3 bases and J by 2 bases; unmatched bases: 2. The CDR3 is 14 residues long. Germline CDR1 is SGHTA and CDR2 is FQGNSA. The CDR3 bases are TGTGCCAGCAGCTTGGGACTAGCAACCTACGAGCAGTACTTC. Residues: CASSLGLATYEQYF. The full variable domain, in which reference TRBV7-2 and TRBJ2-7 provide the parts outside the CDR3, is GAGVSQSPSNKVTEKGKDVELRCDPISGHTALYWYRQSLGQGLEFLIYFQGNSAPDKSGLPSDRFSAERTGGSVSTLTIQRTQQEDSAVYLCASSLGLATYEQYFGPGTRLTVT.

The CDR3 sequence: CASSSIFGGQPSSYEQYF. The CDR3 region has the DNA TGTGCCAGCAGTTCCATATTCGGGGGCCAGCCCTCCTCCTACGAGCAGTACTTC. The V gene is TRBV28, the J gene TRBJ2-7; D may correspond to TRBD1 or TRBD2 (6 bases each). The germline V gene encodes CDR1 MDHEN and CDR2 SYDVKM. Deletions cut 4 bases from V and 0 bases from J, with 22 bases between. The CDR3 spans 18 residues.

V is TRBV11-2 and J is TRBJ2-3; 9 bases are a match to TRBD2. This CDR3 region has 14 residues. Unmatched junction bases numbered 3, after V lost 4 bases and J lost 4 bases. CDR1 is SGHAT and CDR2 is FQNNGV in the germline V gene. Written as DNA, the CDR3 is TGTGCCAGCAGCTATAGCGGGGGATCAGATACGCAGTATTTT. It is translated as CASSYSGGSDTQYF.

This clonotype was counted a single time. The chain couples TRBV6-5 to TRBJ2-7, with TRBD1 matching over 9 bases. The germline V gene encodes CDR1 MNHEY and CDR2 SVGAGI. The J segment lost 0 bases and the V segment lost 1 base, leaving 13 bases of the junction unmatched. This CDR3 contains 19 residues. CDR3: CASSYFGTGKLSSSYEQYF. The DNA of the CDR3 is TGTGCCAGCAGTTACTTCGGGACAGGGAAGTTGTCGAGCTCCTACGAGCAGTACTTC.